The 7 T cell receptor beta chains given below trace back to one sample, sequenced in a study of T cells after yellow fever vaccination. Using its own MiXCR run on the 5' RACE reads, TCRdb lists one record per CDR3 protein. The sample lists some 340,000 distinct CDR3 sequences; around 10% were seen once. The specimen comprised CD4+ T cells sorted from PBMCs, sampled 45 days after the yellow fever booster vaccination. The receptors originated from a man aged 18 to 30 who received the YFV17D yellow fever vaccine.

In this sample, this clonotype turned up a few times. V is TRBV10-2 and J is TRBJ2-5; 13 bases match TRBD2. With 3 bases clipped from V and 5 bases from J, the junction kept 9 bases outside the gene matches. Germline loops: CDR1 WSHSY, CDR2 SAAADI. The CDR3 sequence is 17 residues long. This CDR3 reads CASSEPKGTSGEETQYF. The CDR3 nucleotides are TGCGCCAGCAGTGAACCAAAAGGGACTAGCGGGGAGGAGACCCAGTACTTC.

This CDR3 is CASSYHRGTGELFF. The DNA for the CDR3 is TGTGCCAGCAGTTACCACAGGGGGACCGGGGAGCTGTTTTTT. The chain employs TRBV6-2 or TRBV6-3 and TRBJ2-2; 8 bases are shared with TRBD1. In germline, CDR1 is MNHEY, CDR2 SVGEGT. After removal of 2 bases from V and 5 bases from J, the junction contained 1 base not matched to a gene. The CDR3 has 14 residues.

This clonotype came up a few times. This chain uses TRBV12-5 with TRBJ2-3, with D maybe TRBD2 (6 bases). Between the trimmed V and J ends, which lost 0 bases and 2 bases, there was a span of 12 bases. The germline gives CDR1 LGHNT, CDR2 FRNRAP. CDR3 length: 16 amino acids. CDR3 residues: CASGLVIGSLTDTQYF. The DNA of the CDR3 is TGTGCTAGTGGTTTGGTAATCGGGAGCCTCACAGATACGCAGTATTTT.

CDR3 sequence: CASSFNRGRGTGELFF. CDR3 nucleotide sequence: TGCGCCAGCAGCTTCAACAGGGGAAGGGGCACCGGGGAGCTGTTTTTT. The chain couples TRBV5-1 to TRBJ2-2; 7 bases map to TRBD1. Germline lookup yields CDR1 SGHRS and CDR2 YFSETQ. Unmatched junction bases numbered 8, after V lost 2 bases and J lost 4 bases. The CDR3 is 16 amino acids. Full variable domain (rest looked up from reference TRBV5-1 and TRBJ2-2): KAGVTQTPRYLIKTRGQQVTLSCSPISGHRSVSWYQQTPGQGLQFLFEYFSETQRNKGNFPGRFSGRQFSNSRSEMNVSTLELGDSALYLCASSFNRGRGTGELFFGEGSRLTVL.

The V and J genes are TRBV4-1 and TRBJ1-5, with 7 nucleotides matching TRBD1. Trimming cost V 4 bases and J 9 bases; bases outside gene matches: 15. The CDR3 is made up of 16 amino acids. Germline V CDR1 and CDR2: MGHRA, YSYEKL. This chain's CDR3 is CASSPGDRRGHRPQHF. CDR3 DNA: TGCGCCAGCAGCCCAGGTGATCGGAGGGGGCATCGGCCCCAGCATTTT.

The rearrangement uses TRBV18 and TRBJ1-1, with a weak D call TRBD1 (6 bases). The CDR3 loop spans 17 amino acids. Germline V lookup: CDR1 KGHSH, CDR2 LQKENI. Trimming left V 3 bases short and J 2 bases short, with 19 bases between. CDR3 nucleotides: TGTGCCAGCTCACCCAACCGGGACACCCTCTATAACACTGAAGCTTTCTTT. Translated: CASSPNRDTLYNTEAFF. The full variable domain, rest sourced from reference TRBV18 and TRBJ1-1, is NAGVMQNPRHLVRRRGQEARLRCSPMKGHSHVYWYRQLPEEGLKFMVYLQKENIIDESGMPKERFSAEFPKEGPSILRIQQVVRGDSAAYFCASSPNRDTLYNTEAFFGQGTRLTVV.

This clonotype was picked up a small number of times. The rearrangement links TRBV20-1 to TRBJ1-4, with 10 bases identical to TRBD1. V gave up 6 bases and J gave up 10 bases; unmatched junction bases: 8. The germline V gene has CDR1 DFQATT and CDR2 SNEGSKA (reference sequence). The CDR3 has 13 amino acids. CDR3 residues: CSATRDRGGKLFF. CDR3 in DNA: TGCAGTGCAACCCGGGACAGGGGTGGAAAACTGTTTTTT.